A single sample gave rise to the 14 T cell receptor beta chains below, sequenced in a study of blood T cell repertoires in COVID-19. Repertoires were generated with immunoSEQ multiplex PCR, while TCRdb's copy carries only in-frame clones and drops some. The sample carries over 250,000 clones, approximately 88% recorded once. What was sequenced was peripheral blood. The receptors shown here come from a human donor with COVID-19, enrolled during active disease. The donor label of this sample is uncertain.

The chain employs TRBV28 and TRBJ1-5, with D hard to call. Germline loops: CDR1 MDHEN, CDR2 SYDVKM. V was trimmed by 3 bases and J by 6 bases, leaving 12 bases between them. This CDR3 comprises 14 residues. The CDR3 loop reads CASSLGGGGQPQHF. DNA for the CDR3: TGTGCCAGCAGTTTGGGCGGAGGAGGTCAGCCCCAGCATTTT.

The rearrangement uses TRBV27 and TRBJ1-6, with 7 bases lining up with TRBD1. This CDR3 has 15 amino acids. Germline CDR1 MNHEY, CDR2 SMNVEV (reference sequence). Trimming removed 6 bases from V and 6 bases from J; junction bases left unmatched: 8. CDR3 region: CASRGLTGTNSPLHF. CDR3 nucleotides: TGTGCCAGCAGGGGGCTGACAGGGACTAATTCACCCCTCCACTTT.

CDR3 DNA sequence: TGTGCCAGCAGCTTAACCCCCAGCCAAGAGACCCAGTACTTC. This encodes CASSLTPSQETQYF. The chain links TRBV11-3 to TRBJ2-5; D unresolved. Germline CDR1 and CDR2: SGHNT and YENEEA. Trimming pared 2 bases from V and 1 base from J, leaving 8 bases between. The CDR3 totals 14 residues.

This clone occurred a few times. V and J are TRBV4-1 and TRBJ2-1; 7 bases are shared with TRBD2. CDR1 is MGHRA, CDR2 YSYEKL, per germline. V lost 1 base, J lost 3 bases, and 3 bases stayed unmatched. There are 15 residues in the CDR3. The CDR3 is CASSQGGRGYNEQFF. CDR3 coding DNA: TGCGCCAGCAGCCAAGGCGGGAGAGGCTACAATGAGCAGTTCTTC.

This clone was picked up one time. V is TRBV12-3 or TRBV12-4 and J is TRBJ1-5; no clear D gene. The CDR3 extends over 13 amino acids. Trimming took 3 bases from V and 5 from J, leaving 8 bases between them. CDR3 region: CASSFGGYQPQHF. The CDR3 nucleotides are TGTGCCAGCAGTTTTGGCGGATATCAGCCCCAGCATTTT.

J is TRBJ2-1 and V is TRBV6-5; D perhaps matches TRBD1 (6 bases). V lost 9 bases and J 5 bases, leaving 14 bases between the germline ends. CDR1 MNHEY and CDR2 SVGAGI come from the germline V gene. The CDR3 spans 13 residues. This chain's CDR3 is CASEGTQNNEQFF. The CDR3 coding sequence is TGTGCCAGTGAGGGGACACAGAACAATGAGCAGTTCTTC.

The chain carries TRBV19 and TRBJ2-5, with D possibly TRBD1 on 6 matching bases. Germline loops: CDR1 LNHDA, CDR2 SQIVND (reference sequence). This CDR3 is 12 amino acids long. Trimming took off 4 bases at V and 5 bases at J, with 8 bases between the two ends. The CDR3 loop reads CASSTGVETQYF. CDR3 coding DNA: TGTGCCAGTAGTACAGGGGTCGAGACCCAGTACTTC.

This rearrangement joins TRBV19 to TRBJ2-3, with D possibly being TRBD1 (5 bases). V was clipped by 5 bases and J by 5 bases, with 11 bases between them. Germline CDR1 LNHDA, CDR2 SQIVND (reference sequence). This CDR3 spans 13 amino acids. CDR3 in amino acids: CASSALTEDTQYF. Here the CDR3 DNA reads TGTGCCAGTAGTGCCTTGACAGAAGATACGCAGTATTTT.

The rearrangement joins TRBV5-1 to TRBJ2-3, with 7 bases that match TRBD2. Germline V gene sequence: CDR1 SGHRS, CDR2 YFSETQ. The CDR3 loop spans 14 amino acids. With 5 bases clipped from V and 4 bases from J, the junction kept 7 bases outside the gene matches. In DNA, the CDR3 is TGCGCCAGCAGTTTTAGCGGGCTCTCAGATACGCAGTATTTT. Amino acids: CASSFSGLSDTQYF.

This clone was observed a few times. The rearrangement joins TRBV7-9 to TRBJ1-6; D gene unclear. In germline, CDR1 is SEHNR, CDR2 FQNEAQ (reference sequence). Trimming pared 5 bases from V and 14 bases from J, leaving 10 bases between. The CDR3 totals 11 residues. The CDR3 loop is CASSISFSLHF. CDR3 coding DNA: TGTGCCAGCAGCATCTCTTTCTCCCTCCACTTT. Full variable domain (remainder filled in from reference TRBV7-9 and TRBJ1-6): DTGVSQNPRHKITKRGQNVTFRCDPISEHNRLYWYRQTLGQGPEFLTYFQNEAQLEKSRLLSDRFSAERPKGSFSTLEIQRTEQGDSAMYLCASSISFSLHFGNGTRLTVT.

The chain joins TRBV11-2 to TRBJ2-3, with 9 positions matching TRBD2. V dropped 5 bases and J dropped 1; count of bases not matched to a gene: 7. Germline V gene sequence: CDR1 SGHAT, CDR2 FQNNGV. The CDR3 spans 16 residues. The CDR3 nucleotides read TGTGCCAGCAGCCCAAGGACTAGCGTGGGCACAGATACGCAGTATTTT. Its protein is CASSPRTSVGTDTQYF.

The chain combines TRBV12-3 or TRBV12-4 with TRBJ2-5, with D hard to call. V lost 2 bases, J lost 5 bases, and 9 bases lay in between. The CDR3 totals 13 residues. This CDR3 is CASSLHSVETQYF. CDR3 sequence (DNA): TGTGCCAGCAGTTTACATAGTGTGGAGACCCAGTACTTC.

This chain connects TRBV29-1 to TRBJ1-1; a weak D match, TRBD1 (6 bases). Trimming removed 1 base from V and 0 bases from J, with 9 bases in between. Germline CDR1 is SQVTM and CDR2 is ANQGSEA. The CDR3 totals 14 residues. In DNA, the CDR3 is TGCAGCGTTGAAGCAGGACAGATGAACACTGAAGCTTTCTTT. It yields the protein CSVEAGQMNTEAFF.

The CDR3 nucleotides read TGCAGCGTTCTGAAAAAGCGGGGAGGGCCAGACGAGCAGTACTTC. Protein sequence: CSVLKKRGGPDEQYF. The V gene is TRBV29-1, the J gene TRBJ2-7; 7 positions agree with TRBD2. Looked up from germline, CDR1 is SQVTM and CDR2 is ANQGSEA. The CDR3 is 15 residues long. V trimming: 5 bases; J trimming: 5 bases; junction bases outside the gene matches: 15.